This T cell receptor (beta chain) originates from a study of beta chain features in type 1 diabetes. General study results and limits: In all four CD4+ subsets, TCRB CDR3 length was significantly, moderately reduced in type 1 diabetes. More deletions and fewer insertions at VDJ junctions were found in patients with type 1 diabetes.

Germline V CDR1 and CDR2: MDHEN, SYDVKM. V lost 3 bases and J lost 2, with 9 bases in between. This CDR3 is 14 amino acids long. A remark on this clone: Its antigen is currently unknown.

Isolated RNA was reverse transcribed in full, so expressed TCRB transcripts were sequenced. Using immunoSEQ multiplex PCR, the repertoire was profiled, and TCRdb retains in-frame clones only, with some absent. Among approximately 57,000 clones listed, under 60% were seen once. The receptor was isolated from a woman in her forties with type 1 diabetes. The rearrangement joins TRBV28 to TRBJ2-3, with D perhaps TRBD1 (6 bases). The sample was Tregs from blood. This CDR3 is CASSFQGITDTQYF. The CDR3 nucleotides read TGTGCCAGCAGTTTTCAGGGGATCACAGATACGCAGTATTTT.